Each of the 22 T cell receptor beta chains below was sequenced from the same sample in a study of T cell responses to AZD1222 COVID-19 vaccine (dated by TCRdb to about 2021). The library was generated by the immunoSEQ multiplex PCR assay. Here the immuneACCESS table is served through TCRdb, limited to in-frame sequences with V and J called. Missing clones are a known gap in these copies; in checked studies unresolved V genes cover under half, and the rest lacks a known reason. This sample holds 90,000 to 150,000 clones; about 90% were observed only once. About 7.5% of the sample comes from the top ten. The sample's time point label is to be understood as: about 28 days (+/-7) after the second vaccine dose. Sequences were derived from peripheral blood, sampled 28 days after the second AZD1222 dose. All receptors come from an adult who received the AZD1222 COVID-19 vaccine.

This clone was seen only once. This chain connects TRBV4-1 to TRBJ2-5, with D possibly matching TRBD1 (6 bases). With 5 bases removed from V and 3 bases from J, the gap between germline ends came to 16 bases. Germline V gene data show CDR1 as MGHRA and CDR2 as YSYEKL. There are 15 residues in the CDR3. The CDR3 bases are TGCGCCAGCAGCTACCAGGACAGTCGAAAAGAGACCCAGTACTTC. This encodes CASSYQDSRKETQYF.

The chain has TRBV19 and TRBJ2-3; D is possibly TRBD1 (6 bases). The CDR3 has 14 residues. V was cut by 10 bases and J by 1 base, with 15 bases left in between. The germline gives CDR1 LNHDA, CDR2 SQIVND (reference sequence). The CDR3 bases are TGTGCCACCACTCCGGACAGACGCACAGATACGCAGTATTTT. Protein sequence: CATTPDRRTDTQYF.

The gene calls are TRBV19 and TRBJ1-3, with D possibly matching TRBD1 (5 bases). From germline, CDR1 is LNHDA and CDR2 SQIVND (reference sequence). The V end lost 7 bases, the J end lost 0 bases, and 19 bases lay between the germline ends. This CDR3 is built from 17 residues. The CDR3 loop reads CASTIAAGGSSGNTIYF. The CDR3 DNA follows: TGTGCCAGTACCATTGCGGCGGGGGGGAGCTCTGGAAACACCATATATTTT. Filled out from reference TRBV19 and TRBJ1-3, the complete variable domain reads DGGITQSPKYLFRKEGQNVTLSCEQNLNHDAMYWYRQDPGQGLRLIYYSQIVNDFQKGDIAEGYSVSREKKESFPLTVTSAQKNPTAFYLCASTIAAGGSSGNTIYFGEGSWLTVV.

The chain is built from TRBV3-1 (or the pseudogene TRBV3-2) and TRBJ2-7; 9 bases are a match to TRBD1. Germline V gene sequence: CDR1 LGHDT, CDR2 YNNKEL (reference sequence). The CDR3 is 14 amino acids. Unmatched junction bases numbered 0, after V lost 1 base and J lost 2 bases. This CDR3 is CASSQGTGAYEQYF. In DNA, the CDR3 is TGTGCCAGCAGCCAAGGGACAGGGGCCTACGAGCAGTACTTC.

The J gene is TRBJ1-2, the V gene TRBV29-1; perhaps TRBD1 as D (5 bases). The germline V and J ends were trimmed by 6 bases and 2 bases, with 10 bases remaining between them. The V gene's germline CDR1 is SQVTM and CDR2 ANQGSEA. The CDR3 has 12 residues. CDR3 coding DNA: TGCAGCGTCGAGACAGCCAACTATGGCTACACCTTC. Encoded protein: CSVETANYGYTF. Variable domain in full (rest from reference TRBV29-1 and TRBJ1-2): SAVISQKPSRDICQRGTSLTIQCQVDSQVTMMFWYRQQPGQSLTLIATANQGSEATYESGFVIDKFPISRPNLTFSTLTVSNMSPEDSSIYLCSVETANYGYTFGSGTRLTVV.

The chain is built from TRBV3-1 (or the pseudogene TRBV3-2) and TRBJ2-1, with D possibly called TRBD1 or TRBD2 (5 bases each). V was cut by 4 bases and J by 4 bases, with 14 bases left in between. The CDR3 is 15 amino acids. Germline loops: CDR1 LGHDT, CDR2 YNNKEL (reference sequence). DNA of the CDR3: TGTGCCAGCAGCCTAGGAACGGGACGGTACAATGAGCAGTTCTTC. Translating gives CASSLGTGRYNEQFF.

The gene calls are TRBV28 and TRBJ2-5; 7 bases fit TRBD1. Trimming at V came to 6 bases and at J to 7 bases, leaving 8 bases not matched to a gene. The CDR3 spans 13 residues. Germline V lookup: CDR1 MDHEN, CDR2 SYDVKM. The CDR3 DNA sequence: TGTGCCAGCAGGGTAGACAGGGCGGGGACCCAGTACTTC. This gives the protein CASRVDRAGTQYF. The full variable domain, in which reference TRBV28 and TRBJ2-5 provide the parts outside the CDR3, is DVKVTQSSRYLVKRTGEKVFLECVQDMDHENMFWYRQDPGLGLRLIYFSYDVKMKEKGDIPEGYSVSREKKERFSLILESASTNQTSMYLCASRVDRAGTQYFGPGTRLLVL.

A single count supports this clone. This chain links TRBV19 with TRBJ2-3, with unresolved D. CDR1 is LNHDA, CDR2 SQIVND, per germline (reference sequence). The CDR3 length is 14 residues. V shed 1 base and J shed 6 bases, with 11 bases lying between them. The CDR3 protein is CASSIVARTDTQYF. CDR3 DNA sequence: TGTGCCAGTAGTATAGTCGCTCGAACGGATACGCAGTATTTT.

The genes are TRBV18 and TRBJ1-1; 10 bases fit TRBD1. This CDR3 comprises 16 residues. Germline values: CDR1 KGHSH, CDR2 LQKENI. The J segment lost 0 bases and the V segment lost 6 bases, leaving 7 bases of the junction unmatched. CDR3 coding DNA: TGTGCCAGCTCCTACGGGACAGGGGCTATGAACACTGAAGCTTTCTTT. Encoded protein: CASSYGTGAMNTEAFF. The variable domain in full, completed from reference TRBV18 and TRBJ1-1, reads NAGVMQNPRHLVRRRGQEARLRCSPMKGHSHVYWYRQLPEEGLKFMVYLQKENIIDESGMPKERFSAEFPKEGPSILRIQQVVRGDSAAYFCASSYGTGAMNTEAFFGQGTRLTVV.

The chain uses TRBV3-1 (or the pseudogene TRBV3-2) and TRBJ1-6; D unresolved. Germline CDR1 LGHDT, CDR2 YNNKEL (reference sequence). Trimming cost V 1 base and J 10 bases, with 11 bases left between them. This CDR3 has 14 residues. The CDR3 protein is CASSQVAGGSPLHF. The DNA of the CDR3 is TGTGCCAGCAGCCAAGTAGCCGGCGGGTCACCCCTCCACTTT.

The genes are TRBV27 and TRBJ1-5; 11 bases are shared with TRBD1. J lost 6 bases, V lost 4 bases, and 2 bases had no gene match. The CDR3 has 14 amino acids. Germline V gene sequence: CDR1 MNHEY, CDR2 SMNVEV (reference sequence). In DNA form, the CDR3 reads TGTGCCAGCAGTTGGACAGGGGGCGTTCAGCCCCAGCATTTT. Its translation: CASSWTGGVQPQHF.

The chain recombines TRBV3-1 (or the pseudogene TRBV3-2) with TRBJ2-1; the match to TRBD2 covers 9 bases. This CDR3 has 18 residues. Germline V lookup: CDR1 LGHDT, CDR2 YNNKEL (reference sequence). The V segment lost 1 base and the J segment 8 bases; nucleotides outside the gene matches: 15. The CDR3 sequence is CASSQGRVAGEGIDEQFF. CDR3 DNA sequence: TGTGCCAGCAGCCAAGGGCGAGTAGCGGGGGAGGGCATCGATGAGCAGTTCTTC.

The V gene is TRBV5-8, the J gene TRBJ2-7; perhaps TRBD1 as D (6 bases). This CDR3 comprises 15 residues. The germline CDR1 and CDR2 sequences are SGHTS and YDEGEE. Trimming pared 5 bases from V and 0 bases from J, leaving 15 bases between. Here the CDR3 DNA reads TGTGCCAGCAGGGACCCAGGGGTCCTCTCCTACGAGCAGTACTTC. Its translation: CASRDPGVLSYEQYF.

The chain uses TRBV2 and TRBJ1-2; possibly TRBD1 for D (5 bases). Trimming shortened V by 8 bases and J by 4 bases, and 17 bases separated the two germline ends. CDR1 is SNHLY, CDR2 FYNNEI, per germline. The CDR3 length is 14 residues. The CDR3 spells CASETIQETYGYTF. Written as DNA, the CDR3 is TGTGCCAGCGAGACGATACAGGAAACCTATGGCTACACCTTC. Full variable domain (missing parts from reference TRBV2 and TRBJ1-2): EPEVTQTPSHQVTQMGQEVILRCVPISNHLYFYWYRQILGQKVEFLVSFYNNEISEKSEIFDDQFSVERPDGSNFTLKIRSTKLEDSAMYFCASETIQETYGYTFGSGTRLTVV.

The chain joins TRBV10-3 to TRBJ2-1; either TRBD1 or TRBD2 may fit D (5 bases each). Trimming pared 4 bases from V and 4 bases from J, leaving 11 bases between. The CDR3 is 14 amino acids. Germline CDR1 ENHRY, CDR2 SYGVKD. The CDR3 reads CAISVRGVYNEQFF. The DNA of the CDR3 is TGTGCCATCAGTGTAAGGGGAGTTTACAATGAGCAGTTCTTC.

V usage is TRBV28 and J usage is TRBJ1-2; D might be TRBD1 (6 bases). The CDR3 extends over 12 amino acids. Trimming took 7 bases from V and 8 from J, leaving 14 bases between them. Germline values: CDR1 MDHEN, CDR2 SYDVKM. The CDR3 sequence is CASTAGARGYTF. CDR3 sequence (DNA): TGTGCCAGCACCGCAGGGGCACGAGGCTACACCTTC.

The rearrangement links TRBV6-6 to TRBJ1-3; D not resolved. This CDR3 contains 15 residues. CDR1 MNHNY and CDR2 SVGAGI come from the germline V gene (reference sequence). With 2 bases removed from V and 4 bases from J, the gap between germline ends came to 12 bases. The CDR3 region has the DNA TGTGCCAGCAGTTACCTAACAGCCGGCGGAAACACCATATATTTT. Translated: CASSYLTAGGNTIYF.

The genes are TRBV12-3 or TRBV12-4 and TRBJ2-1, with unresolved D. Deletions cut 5 bases from V and 8 bases from J, with 10 bases between. The CDR3 is 12 amino acids. CDR3 protein: CASSPIIDEQFF. CDR3 in DNA: TGTGCCAGCAGTCCTATTATAGATGAGCAGTTCTTC.

The chain uses TRBV4-1 and TRBJ2-4; no clear D gene. Trimming removed 1 base from V and 0 bases from J, with 7 bases in between. The germline CDR1 and CDR2 sequences are MGHRA and YSYEKL. CDR3 length: 15 amino acids. The CDR3 bases are TGCGCCAGCAGCCAAGTCGGGTTAGCCAAAAACATTCAGTACTTC. This translates into CASSQVGLAKNIQYF.

The V gene is TRBV27, the J gene TRBJ2-1, with 8 nucleotides matching TRBD2. Losses at the gene ends were 2 bases for V and 3 bases for J; bases not matched to a gene: 3. Germline CDR1 reads MNHEY; CDR2 reads SMNVEV (reference sequence). The length of the CDR3 is 15 residues. The CDR3 sequence is CASSLISGNYNEQFF. The CDR3 nucleotides are TGTGCCAGCAGTTTAATTAGCGGGAACTACAATGAGCAGTTCTTC.

The V and J genes are TRBV27 and TRBJ2-7; 8 positions agree with TRBD1. With 6 bases clipped from V and 6 bases from J, the junction kept 4 bases outside the gene matches. Germline lookup yields CDR1 MNHEY and CDR2 SMNVEV (reference sequence). The CDR3 has 12 residues. The DNA of the CDR3 is TGTGCCAGCAGGCGGACAGGGTCCGAGCAGTACTTC. This gives the protein CASRRTGSEQYF.

V usage is TRBV7-2 and J usage is TRBJ1-1, with D possibly matching TRBD1 (5 bases). Trimming took off 4 bases at V and 10 bases at J, with 13 bases between the two ends. CDR1 is SGHTA and CDR2 is FQGNSA in the germline V gene. The CDR3 covers 12 residues. CDR3 protein: CASSSMGGIAFF. The CDR3 DNA reads as TGTGCCAGCAGCTCAATGGGGGGAATAGCTTTCTTT.